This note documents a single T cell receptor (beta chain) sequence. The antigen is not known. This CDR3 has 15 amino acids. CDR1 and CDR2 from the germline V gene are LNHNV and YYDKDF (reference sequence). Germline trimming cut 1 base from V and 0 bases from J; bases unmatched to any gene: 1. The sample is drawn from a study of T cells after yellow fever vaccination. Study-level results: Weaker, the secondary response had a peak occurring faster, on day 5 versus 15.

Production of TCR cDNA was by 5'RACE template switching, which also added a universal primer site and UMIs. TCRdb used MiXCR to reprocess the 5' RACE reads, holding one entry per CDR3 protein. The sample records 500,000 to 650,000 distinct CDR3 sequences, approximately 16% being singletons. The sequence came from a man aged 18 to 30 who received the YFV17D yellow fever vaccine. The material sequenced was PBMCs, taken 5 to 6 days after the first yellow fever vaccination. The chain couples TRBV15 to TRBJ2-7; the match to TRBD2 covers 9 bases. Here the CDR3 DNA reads TGTGCCACCAGCAGAGTGGGACTAGCCTCCTACGAGCAGTACTTC. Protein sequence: CATSRVGLASYEQYF. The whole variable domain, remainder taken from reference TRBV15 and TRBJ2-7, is DAMVIQNPRYQVTQFGKPVTLSCSQTLNHNVMYWYQQKSSQAPKLLFHYYDKDFNNEADTPDNFQSRRPNTSFCFLDIRSPGLGDTAMYLCATSRVGLASYEQYFGPGTRLTVT.